The clone carrying this T cell receptor (beta chain) was picked up many times. At one end, the junction sequence differs from germline, possibly due to a read error. The CDR3 has 11 amino acids. The V gene's germline CDR1 is SGHAT and CDR2 FQNNGV. From the 5' RACE reads, TCRdb called clonotypes with MiXCR, one entry per CDR3 protein. The repertoire holds approximately 230,000 distinct CDR3 sequences, with 6.5% as singletons. The record originates from a study of identical twins. The data also belong to a second study, concerning T cells expressing NK-cell markers.

The chain combines TRBV11-2 with TRBJ2-3; D is possibly TRBD1 or TRBD2 (5 bases each). The TCR sequence derives from a woman under 30 in good health. Sequences were obtained from CD8+ T cells sorted from blood. The CDR3 DNA sequence: TGTGCCAGCAGCTTTGGGGGTTTCAGACATTTT. Translation: CASSFGGFRHF. The full variable domain, completed using reference TRBV11-2 and TRBJ2-3, is EAGVAQSPRYKIIEKRQSVAFWCNPISGHATLYWYQQILGQGPKLLIQFQNNGVVDDSQLPKDRFSAERLKGVDSTLKIQPAKLEDSAVYLCASSFGGFRHFGPGTRLTVL.